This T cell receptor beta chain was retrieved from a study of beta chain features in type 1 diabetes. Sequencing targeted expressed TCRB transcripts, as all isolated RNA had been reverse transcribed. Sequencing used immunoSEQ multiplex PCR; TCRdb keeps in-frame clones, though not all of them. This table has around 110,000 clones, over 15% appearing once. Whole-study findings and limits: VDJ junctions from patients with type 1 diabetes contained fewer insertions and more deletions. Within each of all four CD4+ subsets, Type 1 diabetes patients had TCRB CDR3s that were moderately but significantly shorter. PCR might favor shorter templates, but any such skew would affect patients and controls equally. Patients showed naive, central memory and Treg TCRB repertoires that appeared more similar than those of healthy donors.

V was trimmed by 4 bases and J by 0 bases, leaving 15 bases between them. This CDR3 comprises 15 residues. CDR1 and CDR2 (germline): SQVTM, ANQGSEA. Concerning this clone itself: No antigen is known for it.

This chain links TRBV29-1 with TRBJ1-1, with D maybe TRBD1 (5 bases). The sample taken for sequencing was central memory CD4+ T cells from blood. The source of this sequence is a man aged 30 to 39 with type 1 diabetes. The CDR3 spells CSVGGRQNMNTEAFF. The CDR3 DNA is TGCAGCGTTGGGGGCCGACAGAATATGAACACTGAAGCTTTCTTT.